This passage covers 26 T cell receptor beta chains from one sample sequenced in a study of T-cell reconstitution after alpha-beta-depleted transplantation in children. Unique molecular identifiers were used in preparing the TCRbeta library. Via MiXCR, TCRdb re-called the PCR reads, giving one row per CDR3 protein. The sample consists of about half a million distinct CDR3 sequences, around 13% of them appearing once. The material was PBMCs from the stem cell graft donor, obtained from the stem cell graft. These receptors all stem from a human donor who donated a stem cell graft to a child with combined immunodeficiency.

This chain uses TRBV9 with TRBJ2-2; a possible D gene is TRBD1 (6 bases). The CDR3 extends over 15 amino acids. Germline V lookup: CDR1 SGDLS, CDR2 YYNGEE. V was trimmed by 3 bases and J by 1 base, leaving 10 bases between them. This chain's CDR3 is CASSAPQGNTGELFF. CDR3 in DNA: TGTGCCAGCAGCGCGCCACAGGGGAACACCGGGGAGCTGTTTTTT. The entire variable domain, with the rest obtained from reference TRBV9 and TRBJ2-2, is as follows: DSGVTQTPKHLITATGQRVTLRCSPRSGDLSVYWYQQSLDQGLQFLIQYYNGEERAKGNILERFSAQQFPDLHSELNLSSLELGDSALYFCASSAPQGNTGELFFGEGSRLTVL.

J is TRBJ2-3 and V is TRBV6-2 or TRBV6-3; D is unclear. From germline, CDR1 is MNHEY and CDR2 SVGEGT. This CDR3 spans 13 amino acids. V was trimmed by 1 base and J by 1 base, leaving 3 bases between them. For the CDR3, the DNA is TGTGCCAGCAGTTACTACCGCACAGATACGCAGTATTTT. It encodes CASSYYRTDTQYF.

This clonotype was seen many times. The chain's CDR3 is CATSDPASSTGELFF. The CDR3 DNA reads TGTGCCACCAGTGATCCGGCCTCGTCTACCGGGGAGCTGTTTTTT. The V and J genes are TRBV24-1 and TRBJ2-2; unclear D gene. Germline assignment: CDR1 KGHDR and CDR2 SFDVKD. Trimming removed 3 bases from V and 5 bases from J, with 12 bases in between. The CDR3 is 15 amino acids.

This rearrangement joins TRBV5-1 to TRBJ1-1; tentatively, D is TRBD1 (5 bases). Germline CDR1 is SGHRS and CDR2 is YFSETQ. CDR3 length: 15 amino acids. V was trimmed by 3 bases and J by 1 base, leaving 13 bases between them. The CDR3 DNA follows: TGCGCCAGCAGCTCGGTCGTAGGGACGAACACTGAAGCTTTCTTT. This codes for CASSSVVGTNTEAFF.

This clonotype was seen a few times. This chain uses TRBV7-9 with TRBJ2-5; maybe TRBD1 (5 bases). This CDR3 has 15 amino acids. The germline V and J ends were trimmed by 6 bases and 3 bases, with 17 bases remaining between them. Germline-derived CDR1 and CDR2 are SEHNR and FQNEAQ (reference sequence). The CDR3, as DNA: TGTGCCAGCAGTTCTAGACAGTTCAGTGAAGAGACCCAGTACTTC. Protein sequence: CASSSRQFSEETQYF.

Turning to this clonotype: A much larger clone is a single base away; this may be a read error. The CDR3 sequence: CASSWAGGNEQFF. In DNA form, the CDR3 reads TGTGCCAGCAGTTGGGCAGGGGGCAATGAGCAGTTCTTC. The chain couples TRBV27 to TRBJ2-1, with TRBD1 matching 7 bases. The CDR3 spans 13 residues. Trimming at V came to 4 bases and at J to 6 bases, leaving 3 bases not matched to a gene. The germline CDR1 and CDR2 sequences are MNHEY and SMNVEV (reference sequence).

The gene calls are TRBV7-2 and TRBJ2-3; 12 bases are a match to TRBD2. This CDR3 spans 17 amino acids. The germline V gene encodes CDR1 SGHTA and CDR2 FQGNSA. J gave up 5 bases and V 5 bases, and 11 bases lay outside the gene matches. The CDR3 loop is CASSRGVGLAGLDTQYF. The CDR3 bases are TGTGCCAGCAGCAGGGGCGTGGGACTAGCGGGTTTAGATACGCAGTATTTT.

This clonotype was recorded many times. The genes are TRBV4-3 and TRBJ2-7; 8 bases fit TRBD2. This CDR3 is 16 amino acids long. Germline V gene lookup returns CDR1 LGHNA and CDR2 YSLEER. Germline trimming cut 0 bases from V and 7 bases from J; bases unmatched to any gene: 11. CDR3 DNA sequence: TGCGCCAGCAGCCAAGATCGTGGGACTAGTACCTTGGAGCAGTACTTC. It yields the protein CASSQDRGTSTLEQYF.

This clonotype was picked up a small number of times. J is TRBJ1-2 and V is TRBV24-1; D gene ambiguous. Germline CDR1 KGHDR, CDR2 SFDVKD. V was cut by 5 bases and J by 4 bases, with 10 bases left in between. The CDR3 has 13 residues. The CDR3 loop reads CATSARVGYGYTF. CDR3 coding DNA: TGTGCCACCAGTGCACGGGTAGGCTATGGCTACACCTTC.

CDR3 region: CATSPVAGDYNEQFF. The CDR3 DNA sequence: TGTGCCACCAGCCCGGTAGCGGGAGATTACAATGAGCAGTTCTTC. The chain uses TRBV15 and TRBJ2-1, with TRBD2 matching over 9 bases. V dropped 5 bases and J dropped 4; count of bases not matched to a gene: 6. Germline V gives CDR1 LNHNV, CDR2 YYDKDF (reference sequence). The CDR3 extends over 15 amino acids.

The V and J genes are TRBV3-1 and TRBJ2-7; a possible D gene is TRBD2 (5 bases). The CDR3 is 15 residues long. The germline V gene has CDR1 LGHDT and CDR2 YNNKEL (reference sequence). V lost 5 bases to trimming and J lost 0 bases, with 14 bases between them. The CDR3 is CASSSAWAGSYEQYF. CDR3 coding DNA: TGTGCCAGCAGCTCAGCCTGGGCGGGCTCCTACGAGCAGTACTTC.

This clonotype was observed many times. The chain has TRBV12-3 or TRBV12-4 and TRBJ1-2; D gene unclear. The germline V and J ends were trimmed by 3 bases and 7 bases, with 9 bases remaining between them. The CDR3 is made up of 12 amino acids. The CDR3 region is CASSFGDSGYTF. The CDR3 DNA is TGTGCCAGCAGTTTCGGCGATAGTGGCTACACCTTC.

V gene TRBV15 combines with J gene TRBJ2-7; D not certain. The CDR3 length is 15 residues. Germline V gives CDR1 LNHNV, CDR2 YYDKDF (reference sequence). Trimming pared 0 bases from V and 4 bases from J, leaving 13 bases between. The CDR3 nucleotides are TGTGCCACCAGCAGAGATCGGGCCAGAGGTTACGAGCAGTACTTC. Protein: CATSRDRARGYEQYF.

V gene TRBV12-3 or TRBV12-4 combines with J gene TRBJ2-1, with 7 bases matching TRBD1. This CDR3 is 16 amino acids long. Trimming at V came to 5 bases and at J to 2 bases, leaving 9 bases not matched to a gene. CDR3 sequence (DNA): TGTGCCAGCAGTCAAATGACAGGGTCTACCTACAATGAGCAGTTCTTC. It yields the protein CASSQMTGSTYNEQFF.

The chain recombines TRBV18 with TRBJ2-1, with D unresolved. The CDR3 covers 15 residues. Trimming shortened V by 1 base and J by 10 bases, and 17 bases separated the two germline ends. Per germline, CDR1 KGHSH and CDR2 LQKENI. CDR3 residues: CASSPRTREPVEQFF. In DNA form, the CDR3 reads TGTGCCAGCTCACCACGAACACGAGAGCCCGTCGAGCAGTTCTTC.

The CDR3 here is CASSYAGAPNYEQYF. CDR3 sequence (DNA): TGTGCCAGCAGTTATGCTGGAGCACCGAACTACGAGCAGTACTTC. The rearrangement uses TRBV6-5 and TRBJ2-7; D remains ambiguous. Trimming took 3 bases from V and 3 from J, leaving 15 bases between them. The CDR3 has 15 residues. Looked up from germline, CDR1 is MNHEY and CDR2 is SVGAGI.

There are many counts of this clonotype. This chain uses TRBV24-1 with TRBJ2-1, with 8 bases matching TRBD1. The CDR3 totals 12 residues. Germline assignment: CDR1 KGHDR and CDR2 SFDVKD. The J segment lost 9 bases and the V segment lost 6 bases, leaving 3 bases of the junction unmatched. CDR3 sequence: CATSWTGSEQFF. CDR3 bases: TGTGCCACCAGTTGGACAGGGTCTGAGCAGTTCTTC.

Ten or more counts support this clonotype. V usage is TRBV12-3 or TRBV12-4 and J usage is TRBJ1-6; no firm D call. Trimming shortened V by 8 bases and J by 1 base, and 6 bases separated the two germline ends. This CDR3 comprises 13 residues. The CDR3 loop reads CASSGSYNSPLHF. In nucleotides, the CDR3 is TGTGCCAGCTCGGGGTCCTATAATTCACCCCTCCACTTT.

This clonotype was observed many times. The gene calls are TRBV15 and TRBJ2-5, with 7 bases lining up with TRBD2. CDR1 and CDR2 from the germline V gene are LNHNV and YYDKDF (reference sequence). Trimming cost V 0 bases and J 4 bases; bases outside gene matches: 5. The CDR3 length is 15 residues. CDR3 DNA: TGTGCCACCAGCAGAGATTTGTCGGGGGGAGAGACCCAGTACTTC. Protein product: CATSRDLSGGETQYF. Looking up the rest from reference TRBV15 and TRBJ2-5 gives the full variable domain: DAMVIQNPRYQVTQFGKPVTLSCSQTLNHNVMYWYQQKSSQAPKLLFHYYDKDFNNEADTPDNFQSRRPNTSFCFLDIRSPGLGDTAMYLCATSRDLSGGETQYFGPGTRLLVL.

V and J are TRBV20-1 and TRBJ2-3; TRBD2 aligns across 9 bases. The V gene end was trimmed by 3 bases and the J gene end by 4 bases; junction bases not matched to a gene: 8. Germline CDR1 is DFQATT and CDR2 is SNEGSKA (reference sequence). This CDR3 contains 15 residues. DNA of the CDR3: TGCAGTGCTAGTGTTAGCGGGAGTGAGTCAGATACGCAGTATTTT. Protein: CSASVSGSESDTQYF.

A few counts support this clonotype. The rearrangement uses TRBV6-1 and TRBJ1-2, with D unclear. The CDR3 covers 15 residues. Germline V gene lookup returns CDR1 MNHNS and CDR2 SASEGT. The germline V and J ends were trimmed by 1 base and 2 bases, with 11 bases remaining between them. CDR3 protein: CASSEGNTINYGYTF. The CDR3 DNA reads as TGTGCCAGCAGTGAAGGGAACACCATAAACTATGGCTACACCTTC.

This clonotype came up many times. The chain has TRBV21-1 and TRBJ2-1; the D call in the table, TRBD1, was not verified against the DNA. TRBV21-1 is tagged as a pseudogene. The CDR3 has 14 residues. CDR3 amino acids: CARHGGAMCDEQFF. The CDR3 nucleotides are TGTGCCAGGCATGGGGGGGCGATGTGCGATGAGCAGTTCTTC.

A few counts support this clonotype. For the CDR3, the DNA is TGCGCCAGCAGCCGACAGGGGCCCGGGGCCAACGTCCTGACTTTC. Translated: CASSRQGPGANVLTF. The chain employs TRBV5-1 and TRBJ2-6; 8 nucleotides match TRBD1. The V and J ends lost 4 bases and 4 bases, in that order; junction bases with no gene match: 4. Germline V gene data show CDR1 as SGHRS and CDR2 as YFSETQ. The CDR3 length is 15 residues.

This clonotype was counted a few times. The CDR3 loop is CASSYSTSRVLGYF. CDR3 DNA: TGTGCCAGCAGTTACTCAACTTCGCGGGTTCTAGGGTACTTC. The chain uses TRBV6-5 and TRBJ2-5; a weak D match, TRBD2 (5 bases). Germline V gene lookup returns CDR1 MNHEY and CDR2 SVGAGI. CDR3 length equals 14 residues. V dropped 0 bases and J dropped 13 bases, with 18 bases sitting between them.

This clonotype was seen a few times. CDR3 bases: TGTGCCAGCAGCTTAGTTCTCGGCGGGAGAAGGGATACGCAGTATTTT. This translates into CASSLVLGGRRDTQYF. The chain combines TRBV7-9 with TRBJ2-3; the match to TRBD2 covers 7 bases. Germline-derived CDR1 and CDR2 are SEHNR and FQNEAQ (reference sequence). The CDR3 sequence is 16 residues long. The V gene end was trimmed by 1 base and the J gene end by 6 bases; junction bases not matched to a gene: 10.

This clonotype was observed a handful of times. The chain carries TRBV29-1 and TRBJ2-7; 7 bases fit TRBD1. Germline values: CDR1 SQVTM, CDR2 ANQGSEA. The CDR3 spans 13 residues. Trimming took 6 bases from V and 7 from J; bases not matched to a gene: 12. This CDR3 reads CSVSGTAAREQYF. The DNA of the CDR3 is TGCAGCGTGAGTGGGACAGCGGCCCGGGAGCAGTACTTC.